Detailed here is one T cell receptor (beta chain). The ends were cut back, 0 bases at V and 4 bases at J, with 8 bases in the middle. The CDR3 length is 15 residues. Germline CDR1 and CDR2: SGDLS and YYNGEE. The protocol was immunoSEQ multiplex PCR, while the TCRdb copy is restricted to in-frame clones and leaves out a portion. Of under 200,000 clones in the sample, more than 85% were seen once. The sample belongs to a study of blood T cell repertoires in COVID-19. About the research overall: Samples came from the United States, Italy and Spain, spanning acute and convalescent COVID-19.

This receptor was identified in a man between 18 and 35 years old with acute or convalescent COVID-19. The chain has TRBV9 and TRBJ1-6; tentatively, D is TRBD1 (6 bases). The sequenced material came from peripheral blood. CDR3 in DNA: TGTGCCAGCAGCGTAGCGCAGGGGTATAATTCACCCCTCCACTTT. As protein: CASSVAQGYNSPLHF.